Detailed here is one T cell receptor (beta chain). As yet, its antigen is unknown. The entry originates in a study of tumor-infiltrating lymphocytes in primary liver carcinoma. For the study at large: The study obtained roughly 3.65 to 7.13 million productive TCRbeta reads per sample, similar across tissue types.

Production of TCR beta cDNA used 500 ng total RNA together with a constant-region primer. Three nested multiplex PCR rounds, a slightly modified ARM-PCR method, built the TCR beta libraries. Two initial PCR rounds of roughly 10 cycles each paired TRBV1-TRBV30 forward primers with a C-beta reverse primer. TCRdb ran MiXCR on the multiplex PCR reads and lists one entry per CDR3 protein. This sample yields 100,000 to 150,000 distinct CDR3 sequences, of which 64% are seen a single time; 8.4% belongs to the top ten. This CDR3 is built from 15 residues. Trimming cost V 0 bases and J 3 bases; bases outside gene matches: 3. CDR1 is SGHRS and CDR2 is YFSETQ in the germline V gene. General study points: Tumor tissue displayed a significantly greater top-250-clone fraction than blood (p = 0.039). Merely about 7-24% of top clones occurred in all five tumor regions.

RNA and DNA were co-extracted from about 19-30 mg of unsorted bulk tissue. For each tumor, five separate regions were sampled. The genes are TRBV5-1 and TRBJ2-3; 8 bases are a match to TRBD2. The specimen was liver tumor tissue from sampling region 3. Described subset: tumor region T3, left-lateral pole. This receptor was obtained from a woman aged 55-70 years with primary liver carcinoma and hepatitis B virus infection. In nucleotides, the CDR3 is TGCGCCAGCAGCTTGGGACTAGCGAAGACAGATACGCAGTATTTT. This translates into CASSLGLAKTDTQYF.